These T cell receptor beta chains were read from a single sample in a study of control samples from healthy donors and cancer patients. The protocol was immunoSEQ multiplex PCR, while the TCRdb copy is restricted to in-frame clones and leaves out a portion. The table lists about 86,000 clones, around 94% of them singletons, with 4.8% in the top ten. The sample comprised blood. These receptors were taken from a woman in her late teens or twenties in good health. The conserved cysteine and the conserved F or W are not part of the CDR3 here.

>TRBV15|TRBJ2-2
ATSSITNTGELF
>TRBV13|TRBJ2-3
ASTTRGEGGPTDTQY
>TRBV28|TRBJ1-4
ASSFGTTTNEKLF
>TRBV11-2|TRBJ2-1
ASSLVGGQGAENEQF
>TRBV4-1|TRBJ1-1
ASSQEGLGTEAF
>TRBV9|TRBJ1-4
ASSVEMSPNEKLF
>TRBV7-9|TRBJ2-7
ASSLGGDGQGFYEQY
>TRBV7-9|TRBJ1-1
ASSLVGNTEAF
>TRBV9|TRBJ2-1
ASTRGGGLASFDEQF
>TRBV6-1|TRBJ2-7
ASRERRVATYEQY
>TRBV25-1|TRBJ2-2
ASRMDIATGELF
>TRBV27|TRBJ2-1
ASSLFNGYSYNEQF
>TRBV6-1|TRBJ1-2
ASSVGQGPTRNYGYT
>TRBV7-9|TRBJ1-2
ASSLYPDSNYGYT
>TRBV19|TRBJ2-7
ASSIAAQLGSYEQY
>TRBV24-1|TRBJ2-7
ATSEGYHEQY
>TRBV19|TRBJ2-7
ASRQGAYASSYEQY